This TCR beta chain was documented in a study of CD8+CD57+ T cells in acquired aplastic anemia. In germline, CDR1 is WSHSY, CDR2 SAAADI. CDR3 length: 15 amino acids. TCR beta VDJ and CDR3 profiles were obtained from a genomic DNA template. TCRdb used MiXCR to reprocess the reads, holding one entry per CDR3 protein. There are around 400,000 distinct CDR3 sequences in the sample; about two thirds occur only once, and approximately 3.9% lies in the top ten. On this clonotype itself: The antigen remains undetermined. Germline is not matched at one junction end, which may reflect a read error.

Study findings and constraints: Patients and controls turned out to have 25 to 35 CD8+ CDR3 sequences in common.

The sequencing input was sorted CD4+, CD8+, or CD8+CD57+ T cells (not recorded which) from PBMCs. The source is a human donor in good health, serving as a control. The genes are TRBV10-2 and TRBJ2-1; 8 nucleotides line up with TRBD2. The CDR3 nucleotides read TGTGCCAGCAGCCCAGCGGGGGCGGAGAAGAATGCGCAGTTCTTC. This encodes CASSPAGAEKNAQFF.